This TCR beta chain is drawn from a study of beta chain features in type 1 diabetes. The study's findings and limits: Overrepresentation of cells with high TCR expression could result from cDNA sequencing.

CDR1 is LGHNA and CDR2 is YSLEER in the germline V gene. The junction had 3 bases not matched to a gene; V was cut back by 0 bases and J by 2 bases. This CDR3 comprises 15 residues. This clone has just a few counts. The antigen is not known. Of the isolated RNA, all was reverse transcribed, and so the sequenced material was expressed TCRB transcripts. Measured with immunoSEQ multiplex PCR; TCRdb has only the in-frame clones, and not every one. The sample comprises about 250,000 clones, roughly an eighth of which are singletons, and around 0.026% rests with the top ten. The sequenced sample was naive CD4+ T cells from blood. This chain links TRBV4-3 with TRBJ1-2; 7 positions match TRBD1. The clonotype comes from a woman aged 40 to 55 in good health. The CDR3 nucleotides are TGCGCCAGCAGCCAAGATAGACAGGGAAACTATGGCTACACCTTC. Amino acid sequence: CASSQDRQGNYGYTF.